Listed here are 11 T cell receptor beta chains from one sample, sequenced in a study of cytomegalovirus exposure and HLA in healthy donors. Primers for the PCR totalled 60 Vbeta and 13 Jbeta. Assay used: immunoSEQ multiplex PCR; TCRdb lists only in-frame clones, some missing. The table includes 90,000 or so clones, around four fifths detected once. Sequenced input: PBMCs. These receptors came from a man aged 25 to 45 in good health and CMV-seropositive.

The V gene is TRBV27, the J gene TRBJ1-4; no firm D call. CDR1 is MNHEY and CDR2 is SMNVEV in the germline V gene (reference sequence). V was cut by 3 bases and J by 8 bases, with 10 bases left in between. There are 13 residues in the CDR3. This CDR3 is CASSFGLREKLFF. In DNA, the CDR3 is TGTGCCAGCAGTTTTGGACTGCGGGAAAAACTGTTTTTT.

This chain connects TRBV5-1 to TRBJ2-1; perhaps TRBD1 as D (7 bases). Trimming left V 2 bases short and J 4 bases short, with 16 bases between. The CDR3 consists of 16 residues. Germline V gene lookup returns CDR1 SGHRS and CDR2 YFSETQ. The CDR3 here is CASSFPQGGQYNEQFF. The CDR3 DNA follows: TGCGCCAGCAGCTTCCCCCAGGGGGGACAGTACAATGAGCAGTTCTTC. The full variable domain, its missing parts supplied by reference TRBV5-1 and TRBJ2-1, is KAGVTQTPRYLIKTRGQQVTLSCSPISGHRSVSWYQQTPGQGLQFLFEYFSETQRNKGNFPGRFSGRQFSNSRSEMNVSTLELGDSALYLCASSFPQGGQYNEQFFGPGTRLTVL.

The V call is TRBV10-1, the J call TRBJ1-1; D is uncertain. This CDR3 is 14 amino acids long. Trimming left V 0 bases short and J 4 bases short, with 9 bases between. Germline CDR1 WNHNN, CDR2 SYGVQD (reference sequence). The CDR3 nucleotides are TGCGCCAGCAGTGAGTCTAAACAGTTCACTGAAGCTTTCTTT. Residues: CASSESKQFTEAFF.

This clone was detected once. The chain carries TRBV7-2 and TRBJ2-7; 9 bases map to TRBD2. J gave up 9 bases and V 3 bases, and 9 bases lay outside the gene matches. The CDR3 totals 14 residues. Looked up from germline, CDR1 is SGHTA and CDR2 is FQGNSA. The CDR3 DNA is TGTGCCAGCAGCTTCGGGACTAGCCCACGCGGGCAGTACTTC. It codes for CASSFGTSPRGQYF.

Worth noting for this clone: Distinct nucleotide sequences in the sample also encode this CDR3. The chain couples TRBV5-4 to TRBJ2-5, with 7 bases that match TRBD2. Germline V CDR1 and CDR2: SGHNT, YYREEE (reference sequence). The V gene end was trimmed by 0 bases and the J gene end by 4 bases; junction bases not matched to a gene: 9. This CDR3 spans 16 amino acids. CDR3 amino acids: CASSLAGGGRGETQYF. The CDR3 coding sequence is TGTGCCAGCAGCTTGGCCGGGGGAGGGAGGGGAGAGACCCAGTACTTC.

V gene TRBV27 combines with J gene TRBJ1-1, with D possibly being TRBD1 (5 bases). Germline V gene sequence: CDR1 MNHEY, CDR2 SMNVEV (reference sequence). This CDR3 region has 15 residues. V shed 2 bases and J shed 2 bases, with 12 bases lying between them. CDR3 sequence reads: CASSLVNGGNTEAFF. CDR3 nucleotides: TGTGCCAGCAGTTTAGTTAACGGGGGAAACACTGAAGCTTTCTTT.

The rearrangement links TRBV4-3 to TRBJ1-2, with D possibly matching TRBD1 (5 bases). The CDR3 consists of 13 residues. The V end lost 1 base, the J end lost 5 bases, and 8 bases lay between the germline ends. Germline-derived CDR1 and CDR2 are LGHNA and YSLEER. CDR3 coding DNA: TGCGCCAGCAGCCAAGGCGCAGGGTATGGCTACACCTTC. Its translation: CASSQGAGYGYTF.

This clone was observed a handful of times. V is TRBV30 and J is TRBJ1-1; D remains ambiguous. The V end lost 3 bases, the J end lost 11 bases, and 10 bases lay between the germline ends. Germline V gene sequence: CDR1 GTSNPN, CDR2 SVGIG (reference sequence). This CDR3 spans 10 amino acids. In DNA, the CDR3 is TGTGCCTGGAGGAGTCCGGAGGCTTTCTTT. It specifies CAWRSPEAFF.

The chain joins TRBV28 to TRBJ2-1, with D unresolved. Trimming shortened V by 3 bases and J by 6 bases, and 15 bases separated the two germline ends. Germline V gives CDR1 MDHEN, CDR2 SYDVKM. This CDR3 region has 15 residues. The CDR3 region is CASSFTQLTLNEQFF. In DNA, the CDR3 is TGTGCCAGCAGTTTTACACAGCTCACCCTCAATGAGCAGTTCTTC.

This clone was counted a few times. The rearrangement links TRBV27 to TRBJ1-1; D gene ambiguous. CDR1 is MNHEY and CDR2 is SMNVEV in the germline V gene (reference sequence). The CDR3 covers 13 residues. V gave up 6 bases and J gave up 5 bases, with 13 bases separating them. CDR3 in amino acids: CASSSTSRTEAFF. As DNA, the CDR3 is TGTGCCAGCAGCTCGACAAGCAGGACTGAAGCTTTCTTT.

The rearrangement uses TRBV28 and TRBJ2-4; TRBD2 matches 7 bases. Germline V CDR1 and CDR2: MDHEN, SYDVKM. Trimming took 2 bases from V and 13 from J; bases not matched to a gene: 5. This CDR3 is built from 12 residues. The CDR3 loop reads CASSLSPSGQYF. The CDR3 DNA reads as TGTGCCAGCAGTTTAAGCCCTAGCGGCCAGTACTTC.